These 30 T cell receptor beta chains share one sample of origin, sequenced in a study of Tregs in tolerant kidney transplant recipients. Repertoires were generated with immunoSEQ multiplex PCR, while TCRdb's copy carries only in-frame clones and drops some. This table holds approximately 60,000 clones, around 83% found once. The sequenced sample was CD4+ T cells from blood. All receptors come from a human donor in good health.

This clone has a handful of counts. This chain connects TRBV7-2 to TRBJ2-2; D is undetermined. The germline V and J ends were trimmed by 5 bases and 1 base, with 5 bases remaining between them. CDR1 is SGHTA and CDR2 is FQGNSA in the germline V gene. This CDR3 is 13 amino acids long. CDR3 DNA: TGTGCCAGCAGCCCGGGGAACACCGGGGAGCTGTTTTTT. Amino acids: CASSPGNTGELFF.

V usage is TRBV5-4 and J usage is TRBJ2-5; 7 bases align to TRBD2. J was trimmed by 0 bases and V by 3 bases; bases with no gene match: 5. CDR1 is SGHNT, CDR2 YYREEE, per germline (reference sequence). The CDR3 covers 15 residues. The CDR3 DNA reads as TGTGCCAGCAGCTATGCGCGGGGGAACCAAGAGACCCAGTACTTC. Protein product: CASSYARGNQETQYF. The whole variable domain, filled in from reference TRBV5-4 and TRBJ2-5, reads ETGVTQSPTHLIKTRGQQVTLRCSSQSGHNTVSWYQQALGQGPQFIFQYYREEENGRGNFPPRFSGLQFPNYSSELNVNALELDDSALYLCASSYARGNQETQYFGPGTRLLVL.

The chain carries TRBV4-1 and TRBJ1-1; D is undetermined. Germline CDR1 MGHRA, CDR2 YSYEKL. Trimming shortened V by 3 bases and J by 0 bases, and 11 bases separated the two germline ends. This CDR3 is built from 15 residues. The CDR3 loop is CASSHPALLNTEAFF. The CDR3 DNA reads as TGCGCCAGCAGCCACCCGGCCCTTTTGAACACTGAAGCTTTCTTT.

V and J are TRBV18 and TRBJ2-2; no clear D gene. The germline gives CDR1 KGHSH, CDR2 LQKENI. The CDR3 loop spans 14 amino acids. V was trimmed by 1 base and J by 3 bases, leaving 6 bases between them. CDR3 in DNA: TGTGCCAGCTCACCACTGGGTCACACCGGGGAGCTGTTTTTT. Translated: CASSPLGHTGELFF.

The chain has TRBV30 and TRBJ2-3; D unclear. V was clipped by 4 bases and J by 6 bases, with 17 bases between them. Germline V gene data show CDR1 as GTSNPN and CDR2 as SVGIG (reference sequence). The CDR3 runs 14 residues. The CDR3 spells CAWKAANGPDTQYF. The CDR3 region has the DNA TGTGCCTGGAAGGCAGCAAACGGTCCGGATACGCAGTATTTT.

This chain joins TRBV11-1 and TRBJ2-1; TRBD2 is a possible D gene (6 bases). The length of the CDR3 is 17 residues. The germline V and J ends were trimmed by 5 bases and 0 bases, with 17 bases remaining between them. CDR1 and CDR2 from the germline V gene are SGHAT and FQDESV (reference sequence). CDR3 nucleotides: TGTGCCAGCAGCCTGGGGGGTAGTTTAAGCTCCTACAATGAGCAGTTCTTC. Protein: CASSLGGSLSSYNEQFF.

The gene calls are TRBV5-1 and TRBJ1-5; D gene uncertain. The CDR3 runs 14 residues. V dropped 0 bases and J dropped 4 bases, with 8 bases sitting between them. Germline V gene sequence: CDR1 SGHRS, CDR2 YFSETQ. CDR3 DNA sequence: TGCGCCAGCAGCTTGGATGCACCTAATCAGCCCCAGCATTTT. Translation gives CASSLDAPNQPQHF. Complete variable domain (other parts from reference TRBV5-1 and TRBJ1-5): KAGVTQTPRYLIKTRGQQVTLSCSPISGHRSVSWYQQTPGQGLQFLFEYFSETQRNKGNFPGRFSGRQFSNSRSEMNVSTLELGDSALYLCASSLDAPNQPQHFGDGTRLSIL.

This CDR3 is CASSRPGVSGNTIYF. The CDR3 DNA reads TGTGCCAGCAGCCGGCCAGGGGTATCAGGAAACACCATATATTTT. The gene calls are TRBV6-1 and TRBJ1-3, with a possible D match to TRBD1 (6 bases). Germline lookup yields CDR1 MNHNS and CDR2 SASEGT. The CDR3 consists of 15 residues. Trimming took 6 bases from V and 4 from J, leaving 16 bases between them.

The chain couples TRBV7-6 to TRBJ2-3, with 16 bases matching TRBD2. V was pared by 4 bases and J by 3 bases, with 16 bases of the junction left unmatched. The CDR3 has 21 amino acids. Germline loops: CDR1 SGHVS, CDR2 FNYEAQ. CDR3 sequence: CASSYESGLAGGPQRTDTQYF. The DNA of the CDR3 is TGTGCCAGCAGCTACGAGTCGGGACTAGCGGGAGGGCCGCAGAGGACAGATACGCAGTATTTT.

This sequence joins TRBV5-1 and TRBJ2-7; TRBD2 aligns across 9 bases. The CDR3 is 18 amino acids. The J segment lost 0 bases and the V segment lost 4 bases, leaving 14 bases of the junction unmatched. Germline values: CDR1 SGHRS, CDR2 YFSETQ. The CDR3 sequence is CASSRGLARFSSSYEQYF. CDR3 bases: TGCGCCAGCAGCCGAGGACTAGCGCGTTTTTCGAGCTCCTACGAGCAGTACTTC.

The rearrangement joins TRBV29-1 to TRBJ1-3; D not certain. The germline V and J ends were trimmed by 5 bases and 0 bases, with 8 bases remaining between them. Germline CDR1 is SQVTM and CDR2 is ANQGSEA. This CDR3 spans 13 amino acids. The CDR3, as DNA: TGCAGCGTTTCTTTAGGCTCTGGAAACACCATATATTTT. It encodes CSVSLGSGNTIYF.

J is TRBJ2-7 and V is TRBV19; 10 nucleotides agree with TRBD1. Unmatched junction bases numbered 7, after V lost 4 bases and J lost 4 bases. The CDR3 spans 15 residues. The germline gives CDR1 LNHDA, CDR2 SQIVND (reference sequence). The CDR3 DNA is TGTGCCAGTAGTACATCCGGGACAGGGGTGTACGAGCAGTACTTC. Its protein is CASSTSGTGVYEQYF.

The V gene is TRBV6-1, the J gene TRBJ1-5, with a tentative D call TRBD1 (6 bases). The V gene lost 2 bases and the J gene lost 4 bases, with 15 bases spanning the gap. Germline CDR1 reads MNHNS; CDR2 reads SASEGT. The CDR3 has 16 amino acids. CDR3 bases: TGTGCCAGCAGTGAATTGGGGGGGCCTCGGAATCAGCCCCAGCATTTT. Its protein product is CASSELGGPRNQPQHF.

The CDR3 nucleotides read TGTGCCAGCAGCTTAGTGACAGGGGTTAGCAATCAGCCCCAGCATTTT. As protein: CASSLVTGVSNQPQHF. The chain is built from TRBV7-8 and TRBJ1-5; 8 nucleotides agree with TRBD1. The junction had 2 bases not matched to a gene; V was cut back by 1 base and J by 0 bases. The V gene's germline CDR1 is SGHVS and CDR2 FQNEAQ. The CDR3 is 16 residues long.

This sequence joins TRBV5-4 and TRBJ2-7; D possibly corresponds to TRBD1 (5 bases). The ends were cut back, 2 bases at V and 6 bases at J, with 15 bases in the middle. This CDR3 has 14 amino acids. In germline, CDR1 is SGHNT, CDR2 YYREEE (reference sequence). In nucleotides, the CDR3 is TGTGCCAGCAGCTTCTACAATACAGGCTCCGAGCAGTACTTC. The encoded protein is CASSFYNTGSEQYF.

The gene calls are TRBV7-2 and TRBJ1-2; D uncertain. The CDR3 is 11 residues long. The V end was cut by 4 bases, the J end by 5 bases, with 5 bases between. Germline V gives CDR1 SGHTA, CDR2 FQGNSA. CDR3 DNA: TGTGCCAGCAGCTCGTCTTATGGCTACACCTTC. It translates to CASSSSYGYTF.

The J gene is TRBJ2-6, the V gene TRBV2; D possibly corresponds to TRBD1 (5 bases). The CDR3 runs to 14 residues. The germline V gene encodes CDR1 SNHLY and CDR2 FYNNEI. Trimming removed 6 bases from V and 5 bases from J, with 11 bases in between. CDR3 region: CASSPPGRANVLTF. The CDR3 coding sequence is TGTGCCAGCAGCCCACCAGGGAGGGCCAACGTCCTGACTTTC.

The chain couples TRBV6-6 to TRBJ2-3; 10 positions agree with TRBD2. Trimming at V came to 0 bases and at J to 5 bases, leaving 2 bases not matched to a gene. CDR1 and CDR2 (germline): MNHNY, SVGAGI (reference sequence). The CDR3 spans 15 residues. Here the CDR3 DNA reads TGTGCCAGCAGTTACTCGAGCGGGAGGGGAGATACGCAGTATTTT. It codes for CASSYSSGRGDTQYF.

This chain joins TRBV27 and TRBJ2-1, with 9 nucleotides matching TRBD2. The CDR3 is 18 residues long. V dropped 7 bases and J dropped 8; count of bases not matched to a gene: 21. Germline CDR1 is MNHEY and CDR2 is SMNVEV (reference sequence). This chain's CDR3 is CASMGRNGRLAGRDEQFF. The CDR3 DNA reads TGTGCCAGCATGGGCCGAAACGGGCGCCTAGCGGGAAGGGATGAGCAGTTCTTC.

CDR3 protein: CASSPNPGTRGAPYEQYF. CDR3 in DNA: TGTGCCAGCAGCCCCAATCCAGGGACGCGGGGGGCCCCCTACGAGCAGTACTTC. This chain connects TRBV9 to TRBJ2-7; 8 bases are shared with TRBD2. There are 18 residues in the CDR3. The V gene's germline CDR1 is SGDLS and CDR2 YYNGEE. Losses at the gene ends were 4 bases for V and 2 bases for J; bases not matched to a gene: 17.

The chain combines TRBV7-2 with TRBJ2-7; D unresolved. Germline-derived CDR1 and CDR2 are SGHTA and FQGNSA. The CDR3 sequence is 16 residues long. V lost 2 bases to trimming and J lost 3 bases, with 17 bases between them. For the CDR3, the DNA is TGTGCCAGCAGCTTAAACCCCGCCAAGGCAGGCTACGAGCAGTACTTC. It encodes CASSLNPAKAGYEQYF.

This chain uses TRBV5-1 with TRBJ1-6; D is undetermined. The CDR3 contains 14 residues. Germline assignment: CDR1 SGHRS and CDR2 YFSETQ. V lost 0 bases and J 9 bases, leaving 10 bases between the germline ends. The chain's CDR3 is CASSLDLSGSPLHF. In nucleotides, the CDR3 is TGCGCCAGCAGCTTGGACCTCTCGGGTTCACCCCTCCACTTT.

This clone was seen just once. V usage is TRBV7-9 and J usage is TRBJ2-1; the match to TRBD2 covers 10 bases. The CDR3 has 14 amino acids. The junction had 0 bases not matched to a gene; V was cut back by 4 bases and J by 3 bases. Germline V gene lookup returns CDR1 SEHNR and CDR2 FQNEAQ (reference sequence). The chain's CDR3 is CASSWTSGYNEQFF. DNA of the CDR3: TGTGCCAGCAGCTGGACTAGCGGCTACAATGAGCAGTTCTTC.

The V gene is TRBV4-1, the J gene TRBJ1-2, with D unclear. V was trimmed by 4 bases and J by 3 bases, leaving 21 bases between them. From germline, CDR1 is MGHRA and CDR2 YSYEKL. The CDR3 has 17 amino acids. The CDR3 sequence: CASSPNLFGFSHYGYTF. CDR3 bases: TGCGCCAGCAGCCCAAACCTATTCGGGTTTTCTCACTATGGCTACACCTTC.

This chain joins TRBV6-6 and TRBJ1-4; 8 nucleotides align to TRBD1. The CDR3 sequence is 15 residues long. CDR1 MNHNY and CDR2 SVGAGI come from the germline V gene (reference sequence). The trim removed 0 bases at V and 7 bases at J, leaving 4 bases unmatched. The CDR3 nucleotides read TGTGCCAGCAGTTACTCCGGACAGGGTAGTGAAAAACTGTTTTTT. This sequence encodes CASSYSGQGSEKLFF.

Here the CDR3 DNA reads TGTGCCAGCAGCCTGGCATCCGGGAAAACCAACTATGGCTACACCTTC. This sequence encodes CASSLASGKTNYGYTF. The V and J genes are TRBV5-4 and TRBJ1-2; no clear D gene. Germline V CDR1 and CDR2: SGHNT, YYREEE (reference sequence). Trimming took 4 bases from V and 2 from J, leaving 18 bases between them. The CDR3 is 16 amino acids.

This chain joins TRBV5-4 and TRBJ2-3, with 10 bases identical to TRBD2. The length of the CDR3 is 18 residues. The V and J ends lost 0 bases and 1 base, in that order; junction bases with no gene match: 8. The germline gives CDR1 SGHNT, CDR2 YYREEE (reference sequence). Here the CDR3 reads CASSLGVLAGGRTDTQYF. The CDR3 region has the DNA TGTGCCAGCAGCTTGGGCGTCTTAGCGGGAGGTCGCACAGATACGCAGTATTTT. The full variable domain, rest sourced from reference TRBV5-4 and TRBJ2-3, is ETGVTQSPTHLIKTRGQQVTLRCSSQSGHNTVSWYQQALGQGPQFIFQYYREEENGRGNFPPRFSGLQFPNYSSELNVNALELDDSALYLCASSLGVLAGGRTDTQYFGPGTRLTVL.

The chain is built from TRBV7-3 and TRBJ1-2; D not resolved. The CDR3 covers 14 residues. CDR1 and CDR2 from the germline V gene are SGHTA and FQGTGA. Trimming cost V 0 bases and J 2 bases, with 7 bases left between them. CDR3 in amino acids: CASSLTYANYGYTF. As DNA, the CDR3 is TGTGCCAGCAGCTTAACGTATGCAAACTATGGCTACACCTTC.

The chain employs TRBV5-1 and TRBJ2-1; 7 nucleotides match TRBD2. This CDR3 comprises 18 residues. The germline V gene has CDR1 SGHRS and CDR2 YFSETQ. V shed 0 bases, J shed 0 bases, and the junction held 9 bases outside the gene matches. The CDR3 here is CASSLGGLAANSYNEQFF. The CDR3 nucleotides are TGCGCCAGCAGCTTGGGTGGGCTAGCGGCGAACTCCTACAATGAGCAGTTCTTC.

The V gene is TRBV5-1, the J gene TRBJ2-1; D gene unclear. The germline gives CDR1 SGHRS, CDR2 YFSETQ. The ends were cut back, 5 bases at V and 9 bases at J, with 9 bases in the middle. The CDR3 extends over 11 amino acids. CDR3 in amino acids: CASRSGAEQFF. In nucleotides, the CDR3 is TGCGCCAGCAGGTCAGGAGCTGAGCAGTTCTTC. The full variable domain, in which reference TRBV5-1 and TRBJ2-1 provide the parts outside the CDR3, is KAGVTQTPRYLIKTRGQQVTLSCSPISGHRSVSWYQQTPGQGLQFLFEYFSETQRNKGNFPGRFSGRQFSNSRSEMNVSTLELGDSALYLCASRSGAEQFFGPGTRLTVL.